This T cell receptor beta chain was documented in a study of blood T cell repertoires in COVID-19. Across the study: Specimens from acute and convalescent COVID-19 originated in the United States, Italy and Spain. The cDNA or gDNA used as material had been derived from T cells, B-cell-depleted T cells, or PBMCs.

Germline CDR1 reads SGHVS; CDR2 reads FNYEAQ. This CDR3 spans 15 amino acids. V lost 5 bases and J lost 6; bases outside the gene matches: 13. As handled by the study authors: By means of reference gene primer amplification, nucleated cell counts were estimated. The method was immunoSEQ multiplex PCR; TCRdb's version includes in-frame clones alone and lacks a portion of them. V and J calls and clone size come straight from that table; D and trimming were deduced from the DNA. This table has about 230,000 clones, 85% appearing once. This chain uses TRBV7-6 with TRBJ2-7, with 7 bases aligning to TRBD2. The sequencing input was peripheral blood. The receptor was isolated from a man between 40 and 49 years old with acute or convalescent COVID-19. CDR3 in amino acids: CASSLRVGGATEQYF. CDR3 DNA sequence: TGTGCCAGCAGCCTCCGGGTGGGAGGGGCGACCGAGCAGTACTTC. The full variable domain, completed using reference TRBV7-6 and TRBJ2-7, is GAGVSQSPRYKVTKRGQDVALRCDPISGHVSLYWYRQALGQGPEFLTYFNYEAQQDKSGLPNDRFSAERPEGSISTLTIQRTEQRDSAMYRCASSLRVGGATEQYFGPGTRLTVT.